What follows are 16 T cell receptor beta chains derived from one specimen sequenced in a study of T cell repertoires in cytomegalovirus infection. From the reads, TCRdb called clonotypes with MiXCR, one entry per CDR3 protein. The repertoire holds approximately 700,000 distinct CDR3 sequences, with less than 40% as singletons. The specimen was PBMCs. All receptors come from a human donor in good health (CMV status not recorded). Some clones in this sample may be carry-over from other donors' samples.

This sequence joins TRBV27 and TRBJ2-3; a weak D match, TRBD1 (5 bases). This CDR3 contains 16 residues. Germline lookup yields CDR1 MNHEY and CDR2 SMNVEV (reference sequence). Deletions cut 2 bases from V and 0 bases from J, with 12 bases between. This CDR3 is CASSLGATSSTDTQYF. The CDR3 DNA sequence: TGTGCCAGCAGTTTAGGGGCAACCTCTAGCACAGATACGCAGTATTTT.

The rearrangement joins TRBV10-3 to TRBJ2-1, with a possible D match to TRBD1 (6 bases). The CDR3 has 13 residues. V lost 8 bases to trimming and J lost 4 bases, with 12 bases between them. Per germline, CDR1 ENHRY and CDR2 SYGVKD. This CDR3 is CAIRDTLYNEQFF. In nucleotides, the CDR3 is TGTGCCATCCGGGACACTCTATACAATGAGCAGTTCTTC.

A few counts support this clonotype. CDR3 in DNA: TGTGCCAGCAGCCAAGTTTGGGGGGGCAATTCACCCCTCCACTTT. This encodes CASSQVWGGNSPLHF. The chain couples TRBV14 to TRBJ1-6, with D tentatively TRBD1 (6 bases). Germline loops: CDR1 SGHDN, CDR2 FVKESK. V dropped 1 base and J dropped 7 bases, with 11 bases sitting between them. The CDR3 extends over 15 amino acids.

The chain employs TRBV9 and TRBJ2-1, with 7 positions matching TRBD2. Germline CDR1 and CDR2: SGDLS and YYNGEE. The length of the CDR3 is 15 residues. V was pared by 2 bases and J by 8 bases, with 10 bases of the junction left unmatched. CDR3: CASSVIAWAGDEQFF. DNA of the CDR3: TGTGCCAGCAGCGTCATAGCGTGGGCGGGGGATGAGCAGTTCTTC.

This clonotype appeared many times. The chain couples TRBV7-2 to TRBJ2-2; D unclear. The CDR3 has 13 residues. With 2 bases removed from V and 6 bases from J, the gap between germline ends came to 7 bases. CDR1 and CDR2 (germline): SGHTA, FQGNSA. The chain's CDR3 is CASSLSLSGELFF. The CDR3 coding sequence is TGTGCCAGCAGCTTAAGTCTCTCCGGGGAGCTGTTTTTT.

This clonotype was seen ten or more times. The genes are TRBV7-2 and TRBJ2-5; D is perhaps TRBD1 (5 bases). The CDR3 loop spans 11 amino acids. V lost 8 bases, J lost 2 bases, and 6 bases lay in between. Germline V lookup: CDR1 SGHTA, CDR2 FQGNSA. The CDR3 spells CASDSQETQYF. CDR3 nucleotides: TGTGCCAGCGACAGTCAAGAGACCCAGTACTTC.

This clonotype was detected only once. One end of the junction fails to match germline, which may point to a read error. The chain combines TRBV7-2 with TRBJ2-7; TRBD2 matches at 13 bases. Germline loops: CDR1 SGHTA, CDR2 FQGNSA. The CDR3 covers 15 residues. CDR3 in DNA: TGTGCCAGCAGCTTAGGGACTAGCGGGAGCTACGAGCGGTACTTC. Translation gives CASSLGTSGSYERYF.

This chain connects TRBV28 to TRBJ2-6, with D possibly TRBD1 on 6 matching bases. The CDR3 is 20 amino acids. The germline V gene encodes CDR1 MDHEN and CDR2 SYDVKM. V was trimmed by 5 bases and J by 4 bases, leaving 27 bases between them. In DNA, the CDR3 is TGTGCCAGCAGTATAACGTCATACCGGGACACGCCAAGGGGGGCCAACGTCCTGACTTTC. Its translation is CASSITSYRDTPRGANVLTF.

Concerning this clonotype: The junction differs from germline at one of its ends, possibly a read error. The chain joins TRBV7-4 to TRBJ1-1; maybe TRBD1 (6 bases). The CDR3 runs 16 residues. The V gene's germline CDR1 is SGHVT and CDR2 SQSDAQ. Here the CDR3 reads CASRAQGWVLNTEAFF. In DNA, the CDR3 is TGTGCTAGCAGGGCACAGGGATGGGTTCTGAACACTGAAGCTTTCTTT.

The chain joins TRBV20-1 to TRBJ2-3; D is unresolved. Germline V gene lookup returns CDR1 DFQATT and CDR2 SNEGSKA (reference sequence). The CDR3 has 14 residues. Trimming pared 0 bases from V and 2 bases from J, leaving 9 bases between. CDR3: CSARDLEATDTQYF. In DNA, the CDR3 is TGCAGTGCTAGAGATCTTGAAGCCACAGATACGCAGTATTTT.

V usage is TRBV7-2 and J usage is TRBJ2-5; D is undetermined. Germline V gives CDR1 SGHTA, CDR2 FQGNSA. There are 16 residues in the CDR3. Trimming pared 1 base from V and 1 base from J, leaving 13 bases between. The CDR3 here is CASSLVPALTQETQYF. In DNA, the CDR3 is TGTGCCAGCAGCTTAGTTCCCGCCCTGACCCAAGAGACCCAGTACTTC.

CDR3 nucleotide sequence: TGCAGTGCGTTCCCCCCACCCACGGGAGCCCAAGAGACCCAGTACTTC. It yields the protein CSAFPPPTGAQETQYF. V usage is TRBV20-1 and J usage is TRBJ2-5, with D possibly being TRBD2 (6 bases). CDR1 and CDR2 (germline): DFQATT, SNEGSKA (reference sequence). The V gene lost 6 bases and the J gene lost 1 base, with 21 bases spanning the gap. The CDR3 totals 16 residues.

In the case of this clonotype: One end of the junction fails to match germline, which may point to a read error. V usage is TRBV15 and J usage is TRBJ2-5, with D uncertain. The germline gives CDR1 LNHNV, CDR2 YYDKDF (reference sequence). This CDR3 spans 12 amino acids. CDR3 sequence (DNA): TGTGCCACCAGCAGAGTCCAGGAGACCAAGTACTTC. This codes for CATSRVQETKYF.

V usage is TRBV28 and J usage is TRBJ2-2; TRBD2 matches 7 bases. CDR3 length equals 16 residues. The germline gives CDR1 MDHEN, CDR2 SYDVKM. The junction had 14 bases not matched to a gene; V was cut back by 7 bases and J by 6 bases. As DNA, the CDR3 is TGTGCCAGCACCCGATTCGGGAGGTTATTGGCCGGGGAGCTGTTTTTT. Protein sequence: CASTRFGRLLAGELFF.

To note about this clonotype: At one of its ends the junction is not consistent with the germline gene, which may arise from a read error. In nucleotides, the CDR3 is TGTGCCAGCAGCTTAAATCAGCGGGGGGCCCAACGGGAGACCCAGTATTTC. Its protein product is CASSLNQRGAQRETQYF. The genes are TRBV7-2 and TRBJ2-5, with 9 bases that match TRBD2. The CDR3 sequence is 17 residues long. From germline, CDR1 is SGHTA and CDR2 FQGNSA.

This rearrangement joins TRBV20-1 to TRBJ2-3; TRBD2 matches at 7 bases. Looked up from germline, CDR1 is DFQATT and CDR2 is SNEGSKA (reference sequence). This CDR3 region has 17 residues. V shed 0 bases, J shed 2 bases, and the junction held 11 bases outside the gene matches. The chain's CDR3 is CSARDLRAGAFTDTQYF. The CDR3 coding sequence is TGCAGTGCTAGAGATCTCAGGGCGGGAGCATTCACAGATACGCAGTATTTT.